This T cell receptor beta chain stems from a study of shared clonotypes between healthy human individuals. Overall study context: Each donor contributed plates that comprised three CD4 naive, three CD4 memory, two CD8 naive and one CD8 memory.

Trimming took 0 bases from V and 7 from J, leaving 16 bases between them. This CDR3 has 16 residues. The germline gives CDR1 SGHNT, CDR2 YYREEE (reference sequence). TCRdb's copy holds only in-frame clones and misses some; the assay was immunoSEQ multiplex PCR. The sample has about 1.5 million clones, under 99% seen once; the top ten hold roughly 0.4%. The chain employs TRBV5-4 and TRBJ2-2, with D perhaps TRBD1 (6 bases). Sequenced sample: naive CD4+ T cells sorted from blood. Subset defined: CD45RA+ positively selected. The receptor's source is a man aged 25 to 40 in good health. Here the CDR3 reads CASSLASGAAGGELFF. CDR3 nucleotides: TGTGCCAGCAGCTTGGCCTCAGGGGCTGCTGGCGGGGAGCTGTTTTTT.